One T cell receptor beta chain is described in this entry. This CDR3 has 14 amino acids. CDR1 and CDR2 from the germline V gene are MNHEY and SVGEGT. V lost 5 bases, J lost 6 bases, and 14 bases lay in between. MiXCR was run by TCRdb on the reads, yielding one entry per CDR3 protein. The sample records roughly 76,000 distinct CDR3 sequences, about 3.8% being singletons. This sample was included in a study of T cell repertoires in cytomegalovirus infection. Study context: CMV infection together with matching HLA type was indicated by public TCR beta signatures.

Sequenced sample: PBMCs. The receptor was derived from a human donor in good health (CMV status not recorded). Some clones in this sample may be carry-over from other donors' samples. The chain has TRBV6-2 or TRBV6-3 and TRBJ1-5; maybe TRBD1 (5 bases). CDR3 nucleotides: TGTGCCAGCAGTCCGCAGGGTGACAGTCAGCCCCAGCATTTT. It encodes CASSPQGDSQPQHF.